The clone carrying this T cell receptor (beta chain) was detected many times. Its antigen is not identified. One entry per CDR3 protein results from TCRdb running MiXCR on the RT-PCR reads. The sample contains hundreds of thousands of distinct CDR3 sequences, 25% of which appear only once. The sample is drawn from a study of response to subunit inactivated influenza vaccine. General study points: Authors proposed each seasonal influenza vaccination draws in few new T cells.

CDR3 length: 12 amino acids. In germline, CDR1 is SGHDT, CDR2 YYEEEE. V shed 2 bases and J shed 2 bases, with 5 bases lying between them. The sample in question was CD4+ T cells sorted from PBMCs, obtained more than 4 days after vaccination. This receptor was taken from a man aged 50-60 years who received an inactivated influenza vaccine. V gene TRBV5-6 combines with J gene TRBJ2-7; weak D call: TRBD1 (5 bases). CDR3 residues: CASSLGAYEQYF. Here the CDR3 DNA reads TGTGCCAGCAGCTTAGGGGCCTACGAGCAGTACTTC.